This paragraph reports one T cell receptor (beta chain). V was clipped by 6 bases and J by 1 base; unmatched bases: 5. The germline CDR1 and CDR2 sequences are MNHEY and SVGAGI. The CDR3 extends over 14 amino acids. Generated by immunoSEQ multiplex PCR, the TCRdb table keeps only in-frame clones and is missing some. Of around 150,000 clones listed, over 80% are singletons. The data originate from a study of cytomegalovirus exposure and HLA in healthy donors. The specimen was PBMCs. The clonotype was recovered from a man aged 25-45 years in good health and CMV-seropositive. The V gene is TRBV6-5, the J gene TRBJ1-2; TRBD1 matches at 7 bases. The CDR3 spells CASSGRGINYGYTF. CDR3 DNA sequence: TGTGCCAGCAGCGGCAGGGGGATTAACTATGGCTACACCTTC.